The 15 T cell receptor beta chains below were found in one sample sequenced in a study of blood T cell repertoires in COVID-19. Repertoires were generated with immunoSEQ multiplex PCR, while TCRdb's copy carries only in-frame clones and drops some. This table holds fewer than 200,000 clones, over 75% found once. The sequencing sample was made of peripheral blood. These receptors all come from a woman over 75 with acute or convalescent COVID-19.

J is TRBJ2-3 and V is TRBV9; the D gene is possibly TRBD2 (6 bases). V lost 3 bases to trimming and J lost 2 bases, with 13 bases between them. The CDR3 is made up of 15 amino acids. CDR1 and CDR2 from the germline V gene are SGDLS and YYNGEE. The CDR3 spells CASSERGTFTDTQYF. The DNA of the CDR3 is TGTGCCAGCAGCGAACGGGGGACTTTCACAGATACGCAGTATTTT. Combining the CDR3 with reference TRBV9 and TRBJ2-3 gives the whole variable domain DSGVTQTPKHLITATGQRVTLRCSPRSGDLSVYWYQQSLDQGLQFLIQYYNGEERAKGNILERFSAQQFPDLHSELNLSSLELGDSALYFCASSERGTFTDTQYFGPGTRLTVL.

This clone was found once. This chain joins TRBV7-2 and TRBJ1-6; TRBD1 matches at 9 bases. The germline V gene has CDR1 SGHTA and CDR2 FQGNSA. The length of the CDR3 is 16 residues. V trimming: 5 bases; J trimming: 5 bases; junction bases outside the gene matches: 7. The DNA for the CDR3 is TGTGCCAGCAGCCCCCGAGGGACAGGGAATAATTCACCCCTCCACTTT. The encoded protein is CASSPRGTGNNSPLHF.

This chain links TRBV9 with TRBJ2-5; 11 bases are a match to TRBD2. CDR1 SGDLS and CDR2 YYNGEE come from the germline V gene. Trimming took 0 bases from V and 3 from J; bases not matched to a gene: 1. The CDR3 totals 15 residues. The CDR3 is CASSVELAGEETQYF. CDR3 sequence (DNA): TGTGCCAGCAGCGTAGAACTAGCGGGGGAAGAGACCCAGTACTTC.

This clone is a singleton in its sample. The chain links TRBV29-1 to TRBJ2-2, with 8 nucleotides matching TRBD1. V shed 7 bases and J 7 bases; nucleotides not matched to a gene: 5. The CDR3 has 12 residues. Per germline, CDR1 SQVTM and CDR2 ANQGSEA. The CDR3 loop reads CSARQGIGELFF. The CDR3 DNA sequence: TGCAGCGCGCGACAGGGGATCGGGGAGCTGTTTTTT.

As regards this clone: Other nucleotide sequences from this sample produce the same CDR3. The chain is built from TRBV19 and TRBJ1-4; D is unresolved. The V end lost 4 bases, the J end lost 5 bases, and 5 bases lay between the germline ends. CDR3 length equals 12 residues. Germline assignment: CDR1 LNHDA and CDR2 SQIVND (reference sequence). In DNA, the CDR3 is TGTGCCAGTAGTACGCGAAATGAAAAACTGTTTTTT. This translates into CASSTRNEKLFF.

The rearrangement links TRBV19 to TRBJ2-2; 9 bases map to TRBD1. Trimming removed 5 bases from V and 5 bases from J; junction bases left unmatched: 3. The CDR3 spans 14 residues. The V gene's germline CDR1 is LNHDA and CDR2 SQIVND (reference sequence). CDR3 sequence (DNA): TGTGCCAGTAGTCGACAGGGGGGGACCGGGGAGCTGTTTTTT. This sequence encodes CASSRQGGTGELFF. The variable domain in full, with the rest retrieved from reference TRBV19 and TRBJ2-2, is DGGITQSPKYLFRKEGQNVTLSCEQNLNHDAMYWYRQDPGQGLRLIYYSQIVNDFQKGDIAEGYSVSREKKESFPLTVTSAQKNPTAFYLCASSRQGGTGELFFGEGSRLTVL.

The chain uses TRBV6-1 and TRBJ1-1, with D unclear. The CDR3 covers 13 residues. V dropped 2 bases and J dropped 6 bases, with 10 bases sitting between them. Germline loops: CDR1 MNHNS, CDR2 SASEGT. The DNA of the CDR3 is TGTGCCAGCAGTGAAAGACTCTTGGCTGAAGCTTTCTTT. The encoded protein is CASSERLLAEAFF.

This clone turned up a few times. CDR3 residues: CASSSLAGWYEQYF. CDR3 DNA sequence: TGTGCCAGCAGCTCCCTAGCGGGATGGTACGAGCAGTACTTC. The chain links TRBV7-9 to TRBJ2-7; TRBD2 agrees at 9 bases. Germline assignment: CDR1 SEHNR and CDR2 FQNEAQ (reference sequence). The CDR3 runs to 14 residues. The trim removed 4 bases at V and 4 bases at J, leaving 5 bases unmatched.

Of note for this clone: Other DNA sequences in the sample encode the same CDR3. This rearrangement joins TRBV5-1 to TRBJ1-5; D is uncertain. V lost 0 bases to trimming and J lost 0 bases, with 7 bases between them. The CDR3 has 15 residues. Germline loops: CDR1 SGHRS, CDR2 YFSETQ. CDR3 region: CASSLEGGSNQPQHF. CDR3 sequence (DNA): TGCGCCAGCAGCTTGGAAGGAGGTAGCAATCAGCCCCAGCATTTT.

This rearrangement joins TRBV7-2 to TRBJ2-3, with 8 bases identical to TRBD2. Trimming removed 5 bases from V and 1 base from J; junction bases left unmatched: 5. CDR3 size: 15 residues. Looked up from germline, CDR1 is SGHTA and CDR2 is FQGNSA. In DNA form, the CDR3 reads TGTGCCAGCAGCGTCCCGACTAGCGGCACAGATACGCAGTATTTT. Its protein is CASSVPTSGTDTQYF.

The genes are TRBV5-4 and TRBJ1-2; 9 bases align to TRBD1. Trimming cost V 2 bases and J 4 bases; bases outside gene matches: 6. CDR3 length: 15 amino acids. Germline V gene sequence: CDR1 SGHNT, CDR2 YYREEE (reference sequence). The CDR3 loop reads CASSFAPGQGYGYTF. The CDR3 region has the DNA TGTGCCAGCAGCTTTGCGCCGGGACAGGGCTATGGCTACACCTTC.

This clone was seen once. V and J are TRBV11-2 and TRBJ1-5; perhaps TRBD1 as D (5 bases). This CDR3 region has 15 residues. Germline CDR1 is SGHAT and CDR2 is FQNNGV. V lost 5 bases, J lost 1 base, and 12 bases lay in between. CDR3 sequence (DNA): TGTGCCAGCAGCGAGTCGGCAGGGAGCAATCAGCCCCAGCATTTT. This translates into CASSESAGSNQPQHF. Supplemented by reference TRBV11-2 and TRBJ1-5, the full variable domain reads EAGVAQSPRYKIIEKRQSVAFWCNPISGHATLYWYQQILGQGPKLLIQFQNNGVVDDSQLPKDRFSAERLKGVDSTLKIQPAKLEDSAVYLCASSESAGSNQPQHFGDGTRLSIL.

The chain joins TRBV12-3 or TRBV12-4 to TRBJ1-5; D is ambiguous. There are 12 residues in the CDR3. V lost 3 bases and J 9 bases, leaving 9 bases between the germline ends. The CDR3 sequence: CASSFLGGPQHF. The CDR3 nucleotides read TGTGCCAGCAGTTTTTTAGGAGGGCCCCAGCATTTT.

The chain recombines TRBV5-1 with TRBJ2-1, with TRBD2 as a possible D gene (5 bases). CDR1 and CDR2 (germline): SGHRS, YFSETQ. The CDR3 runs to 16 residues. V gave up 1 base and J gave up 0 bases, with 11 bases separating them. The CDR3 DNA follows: TGCGCCAGCAGCTTGTTGGCGGGTATCTCCTACAATGAGCAGTTCTTC. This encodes CASSLLAGISYNEQFF.

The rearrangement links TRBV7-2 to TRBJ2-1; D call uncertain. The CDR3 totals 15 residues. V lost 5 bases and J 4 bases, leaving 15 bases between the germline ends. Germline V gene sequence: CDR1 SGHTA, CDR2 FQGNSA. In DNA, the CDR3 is TGTGCCAGCAGCCCCGTAGCAGACCTGTACAATGAGCAGTTCTTC. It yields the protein CASSPVADLYNEQFF.